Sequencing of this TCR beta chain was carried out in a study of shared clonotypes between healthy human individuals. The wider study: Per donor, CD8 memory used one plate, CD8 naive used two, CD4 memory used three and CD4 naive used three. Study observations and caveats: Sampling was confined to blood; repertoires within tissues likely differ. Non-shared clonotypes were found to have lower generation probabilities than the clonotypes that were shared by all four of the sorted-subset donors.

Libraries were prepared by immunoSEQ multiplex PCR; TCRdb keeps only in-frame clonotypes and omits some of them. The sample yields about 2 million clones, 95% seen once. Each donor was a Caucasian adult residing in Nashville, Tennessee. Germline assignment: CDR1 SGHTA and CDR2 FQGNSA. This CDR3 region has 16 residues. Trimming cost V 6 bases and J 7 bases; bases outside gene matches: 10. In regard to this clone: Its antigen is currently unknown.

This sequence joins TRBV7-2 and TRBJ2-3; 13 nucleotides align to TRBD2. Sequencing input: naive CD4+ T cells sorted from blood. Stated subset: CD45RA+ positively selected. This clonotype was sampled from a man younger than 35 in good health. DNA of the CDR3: TGTGCCAGCAGTTCGCATCGGGGACTAGCGGGGCATACGCAGTATTTT. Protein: CASSSHRGLAGHTQYF. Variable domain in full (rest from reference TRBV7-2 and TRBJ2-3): GAGVSQSPSNKVTEKGKDVELRCDPISGHTALYWYRQSLGQGLEFLIYFQGNSAPDKSGLPSDRFSAERTGGSVSTLTIQRTQQEDSAVYLCASSSHRGLAGHTQYFGPGTRLTVL.